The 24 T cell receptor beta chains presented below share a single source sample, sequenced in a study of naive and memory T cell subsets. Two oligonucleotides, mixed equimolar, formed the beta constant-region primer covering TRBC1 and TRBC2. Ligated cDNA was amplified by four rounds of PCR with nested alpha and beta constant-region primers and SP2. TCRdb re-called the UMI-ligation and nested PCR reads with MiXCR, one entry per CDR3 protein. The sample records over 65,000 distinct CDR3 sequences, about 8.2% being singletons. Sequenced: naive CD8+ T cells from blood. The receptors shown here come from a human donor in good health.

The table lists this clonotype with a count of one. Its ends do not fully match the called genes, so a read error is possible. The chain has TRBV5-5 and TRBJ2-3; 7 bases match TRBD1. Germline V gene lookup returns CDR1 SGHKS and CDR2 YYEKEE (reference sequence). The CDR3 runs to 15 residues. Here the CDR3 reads CACSLGTDSTDTQYF. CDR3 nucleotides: TGTGCCTGCAGCTTGGGGACAGATAGCACAGATACGCAGTATTTT. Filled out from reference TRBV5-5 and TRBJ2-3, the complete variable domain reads DAGVTQSPTHLIKTRGQQVTLRCSPISGHKSVSWYQQVLGQGPQFIFQYYEKEERGRGNFPDRFSARQFPNYSSELNVNALLLGDSALYLCACSLGTDSTDTQYFGPGTRLTVL.

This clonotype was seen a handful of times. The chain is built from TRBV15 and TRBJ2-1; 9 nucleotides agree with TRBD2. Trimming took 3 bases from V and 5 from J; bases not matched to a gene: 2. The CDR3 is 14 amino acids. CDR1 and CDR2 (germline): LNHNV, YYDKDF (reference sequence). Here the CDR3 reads CATSRTSGNNEQFF. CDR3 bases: TGTGCCACCAGCAGGACTAGCGGAAACAATGAGCAGTTCTTC. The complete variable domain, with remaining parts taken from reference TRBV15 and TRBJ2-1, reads DAMVIQNPRYQVTQFGKPVTLSCSQTLNHNVMYWYQQKSSQAPKLLFHYYDKDFNNEADTPDNFQSRRPNTSFCFLDIRSPGLGDTAMYLCATSRTSGNNEQFFGPGTRLTVL.

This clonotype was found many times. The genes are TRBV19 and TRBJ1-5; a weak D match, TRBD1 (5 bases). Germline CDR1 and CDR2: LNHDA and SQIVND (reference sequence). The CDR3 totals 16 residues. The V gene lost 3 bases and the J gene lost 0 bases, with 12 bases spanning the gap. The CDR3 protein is CASSILPGGSNQPQHF. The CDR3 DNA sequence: TGTGCCAGTAGTATCTTACCGGGGGGTAGCAATCAGCCCCAGCATTTT.

CDR3 sequence: CASSVGDRAHEQYF. CDR3 nucleotides: TGTGCCAGCAGCGTAGGGGACAGGGCCCACGAGCAGTACTTC. This chain uses TRBV9 with TRBJ2-7; 9 nucleotides align to TRBD1. The CDR3 has 14 residues. CDR1 and CDR2 (germline): SGDLS, YYNGEE. V gave up 0 bases and J gave up 5 bases; unmatched junction bases: 3.

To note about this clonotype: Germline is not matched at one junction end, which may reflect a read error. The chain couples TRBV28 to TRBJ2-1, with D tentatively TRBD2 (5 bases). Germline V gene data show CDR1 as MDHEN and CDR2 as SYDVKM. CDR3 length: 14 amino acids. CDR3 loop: CASSYHMRTYERFF. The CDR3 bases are TGTGCCAGCAGCTACCATATGCGGACTTATGAGCGGTTCTTC.

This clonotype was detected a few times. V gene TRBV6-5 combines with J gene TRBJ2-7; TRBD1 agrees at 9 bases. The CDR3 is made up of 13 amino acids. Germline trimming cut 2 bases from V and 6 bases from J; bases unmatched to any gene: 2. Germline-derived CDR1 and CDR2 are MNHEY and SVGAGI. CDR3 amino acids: CASSYGTGFEQYF. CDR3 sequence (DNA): TGTGCCAGCAGTTACGGGACAGGGTTCGAGCAGTACTTC.

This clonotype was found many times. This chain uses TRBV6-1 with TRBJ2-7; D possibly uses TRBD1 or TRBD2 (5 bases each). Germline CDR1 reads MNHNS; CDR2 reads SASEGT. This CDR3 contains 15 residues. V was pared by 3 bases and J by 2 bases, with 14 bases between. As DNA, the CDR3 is TGTGCCAGCAGTGAGTGGACTGGGGGACCCTACGAGCAGTACTTC. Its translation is CASSEWTGGPYEQYF.

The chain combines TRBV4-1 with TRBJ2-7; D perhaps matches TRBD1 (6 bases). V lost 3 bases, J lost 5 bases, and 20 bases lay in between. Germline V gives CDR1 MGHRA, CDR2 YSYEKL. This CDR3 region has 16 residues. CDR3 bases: TGCGCCAGCAGCCATTCCACCTCGGGAACAGGGAACGAGCAGTACTTC. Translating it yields CASSHSTSGTGNEQYF.

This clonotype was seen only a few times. The CDR3 DNA sequence: TGCGCCAGCAGCCACTCTAGCGGGAGCGTTCACGAGCAGTACTTC. As protein: CASSHSSGSVHEQYF. This chain links TRBV4-1 with TRBJ2-7, with 10 bases identical to TRBD2. In germline, CDR1 is MGHRA, CDR2 YSYEKL. J gave up 5 bases and V 3 bases, and 7 bases lay outside the gene matches. The length of the CDR3 is 15 residues.

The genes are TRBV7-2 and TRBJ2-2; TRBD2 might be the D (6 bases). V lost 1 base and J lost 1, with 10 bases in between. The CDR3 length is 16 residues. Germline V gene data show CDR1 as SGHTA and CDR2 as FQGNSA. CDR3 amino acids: CASSLGWTMNTGELFF. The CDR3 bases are TGTGCCAGCAGCTTAGGGTGGACTATGAACACCGGGGAGCTGTTTTTT. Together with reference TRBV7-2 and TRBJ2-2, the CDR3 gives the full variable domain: GAGVSQSPSNKVTEKGKDVELRCDPISGHTALYWYRQSLGQGLEFLIYFQGNSAPDKSGLPSDRFSAERTGGSVSTLTIQRTQQEDSAVYLCASSLGWTMNTGELFFGEGSRLTVL.

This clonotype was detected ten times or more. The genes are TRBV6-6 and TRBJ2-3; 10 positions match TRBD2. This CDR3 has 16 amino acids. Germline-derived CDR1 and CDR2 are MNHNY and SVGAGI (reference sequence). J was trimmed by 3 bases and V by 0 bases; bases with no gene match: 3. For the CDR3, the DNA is TGTGCCAGCAGTTACTCCCAGCGGGAGGGGACAGATACGCAGTATTTT. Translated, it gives CASSYSQREGTDTQYF.

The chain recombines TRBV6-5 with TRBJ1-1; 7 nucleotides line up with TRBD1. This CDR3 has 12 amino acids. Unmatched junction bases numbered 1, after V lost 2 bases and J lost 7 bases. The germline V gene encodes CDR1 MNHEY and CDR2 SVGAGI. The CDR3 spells CASSYGDSEAFF. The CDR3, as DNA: TGTGCCAGCAGTTACGGGGACAGTGAAGCTTTCTTT.

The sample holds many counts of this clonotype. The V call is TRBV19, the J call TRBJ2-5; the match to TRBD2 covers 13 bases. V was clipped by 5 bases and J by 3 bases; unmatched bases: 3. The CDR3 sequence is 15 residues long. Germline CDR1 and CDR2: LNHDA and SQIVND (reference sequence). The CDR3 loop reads CASSAGLAGEETQYF. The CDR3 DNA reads TGTGCCAGTAGTGCCGGACTAGCGGGAGAAGAGACCCAGTACTTC.

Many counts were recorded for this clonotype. In DNA, the CDR3 is TGTGCCAGCAGCCTGAACTACGAGCAGTACTTC. Translation: CASSLNYEQYF. The V gene is TRBV5-6, the J gene TRBJ2-7; D uncertain. Germline V gene sequence: CDR1 SGHDT, CDR2 YYEEEE. The CDR3 spans 11 residues. Trimming pared 4 bases from V and 3 bases from J, leaving 5 bases between.

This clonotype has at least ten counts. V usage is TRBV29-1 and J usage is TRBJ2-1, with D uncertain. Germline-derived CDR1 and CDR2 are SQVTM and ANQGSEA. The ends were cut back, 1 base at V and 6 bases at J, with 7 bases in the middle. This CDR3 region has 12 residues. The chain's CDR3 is CSVEGRFNEQFF. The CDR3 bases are TGCAGCGTTGAAGGCCGTTTCAATGAGCAGTTCTTC.

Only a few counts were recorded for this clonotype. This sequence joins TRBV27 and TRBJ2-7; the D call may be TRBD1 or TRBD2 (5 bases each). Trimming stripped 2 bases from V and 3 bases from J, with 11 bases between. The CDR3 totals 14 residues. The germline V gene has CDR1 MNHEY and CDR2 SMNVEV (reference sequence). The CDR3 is CASSLAGAGYEQYF. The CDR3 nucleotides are TGTGCCAGCAGTTTAGCCGGGGCCGGCTACGAGCAGTACTTC.

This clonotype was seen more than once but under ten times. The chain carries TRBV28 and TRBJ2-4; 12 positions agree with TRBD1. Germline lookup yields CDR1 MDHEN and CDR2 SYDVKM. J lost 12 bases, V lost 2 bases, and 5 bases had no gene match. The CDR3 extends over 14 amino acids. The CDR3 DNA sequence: TGTGCCAGCAGTTTAGGGACAGGGGGCGTAGGTCAGTACTTC. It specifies CASSLGTGGVGQYF.

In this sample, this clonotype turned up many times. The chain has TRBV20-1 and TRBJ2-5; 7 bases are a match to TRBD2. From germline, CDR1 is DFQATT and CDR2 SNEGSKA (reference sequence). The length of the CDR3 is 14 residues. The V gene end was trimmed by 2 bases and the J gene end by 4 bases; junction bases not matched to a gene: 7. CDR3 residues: CSARNWTSIETQYF. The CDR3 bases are TGCAGTGCTAGAAATTGGACTAGTATAGAGACCCAGTACTTC.

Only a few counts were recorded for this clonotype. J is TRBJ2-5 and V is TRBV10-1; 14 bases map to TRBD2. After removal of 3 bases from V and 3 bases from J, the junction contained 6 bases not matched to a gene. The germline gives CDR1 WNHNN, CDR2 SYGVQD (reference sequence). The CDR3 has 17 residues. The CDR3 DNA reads TGCGCCAGCAGTGATCGAACGGGACTAGCGGGAGAAGAGACCCAGTACTTC. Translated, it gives CASSDRTGLAGEETQYF.

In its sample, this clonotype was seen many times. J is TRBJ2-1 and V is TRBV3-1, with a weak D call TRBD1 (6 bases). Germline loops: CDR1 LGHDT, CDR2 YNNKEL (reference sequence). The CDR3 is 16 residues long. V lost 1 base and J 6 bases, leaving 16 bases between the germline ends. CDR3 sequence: CASSQGSRGLGNEQFF. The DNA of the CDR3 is TGTGCCAGCAGCCAAGGATCCAGGGGTCTCGGCAATGAGCAGTTCTTC.

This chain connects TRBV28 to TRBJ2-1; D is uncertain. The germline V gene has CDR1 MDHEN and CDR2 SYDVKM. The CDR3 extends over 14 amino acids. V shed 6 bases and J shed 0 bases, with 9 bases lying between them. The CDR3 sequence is CASSRPSSYNEQFF. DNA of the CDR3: TGTGCCAGCAGCCGACCGAGCTCCTACAATGAGCAGTTCTTC.

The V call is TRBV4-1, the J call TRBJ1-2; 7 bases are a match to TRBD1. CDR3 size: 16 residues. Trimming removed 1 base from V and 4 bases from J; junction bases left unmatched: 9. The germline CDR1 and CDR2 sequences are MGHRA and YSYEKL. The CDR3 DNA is TGCGCCAGCAGCCAAGTTGGTGACAGGGCTGGCTATGGCTACACCTTC. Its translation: CASSQVGDRAGYGYTF.

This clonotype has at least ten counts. CDR3: CSARGLAESPEEQYF. The CDR3 coding sequence is TGCAGTGCTCGCGGACTAGCGGAGTCACCAGAGGAGCAGTACTTC. The rearrangement links TRBV20-1 to TRBJ2-7; TRBD2 aligns across 10 bases. The V and J ends lost 5 bases and 7 bases, in that order; junction bases with no gene match: 14. The CDR3 totals 15 residues. Germline V CDR1 and CDR2: DFQATT, SNEGSKA (reference sequence).

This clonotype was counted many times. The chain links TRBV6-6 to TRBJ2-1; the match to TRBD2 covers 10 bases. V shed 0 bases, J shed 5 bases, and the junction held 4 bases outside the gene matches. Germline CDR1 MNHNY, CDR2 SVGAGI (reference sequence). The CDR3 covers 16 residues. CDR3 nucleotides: TGTGCCAGCAGTTACTCGCCTAGCGGGAGAAACAATGAGCAGTTCTTC. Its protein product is CASSYSPSGRNNEQFF.